This T cell receptor (beta chain) was identified in a study of cytomegalovirus exposure and HLA in healthy donors. The PCR used 60 Vbeta and 13 Jbeta primers. This table comes from immunoSEQ multiplex PCR, and its TCRdb copy is limited to in-frame clones, with some not included. The sample includes around 130,000 clones, 70% to 80% of them seen just once. The germline gives CDR1 LNHDA, CDR2 SQIVND (reference sequence). This CDR3 has 13 residues. The V and J ends lost 3 bases and 6 bases respectively, with 8 bases between them. The TCR originated in a woman aged 45-65 years in good health and CMV-seronegative. The V call is TRBV19, the J call TRBJ2-2; no clear D gene. Source material: PBMCs. CDR3 nucleotides: TGTGCCAGTAGTATGGTCCAGTCCGGGGAGCTGTTTTTT. Translated: CASSMVQSGELFF. The full variable domain, with the rest looked up from reference TRBV19 and TRBJ2-2, is DGGITQSPKYLFRKEGQNVTLSCEQNLNHDAMYWYRQDPGQGLRLIYYSQIVNDFQKGDIAEGYSVSREKKESFPLTVTSAQKNPTAFYLCASSMVQSGELFFGEGSRLTVL.